This T cell receptor (beta chain) came from a study of blood T cells in healthy people across ages. This clonotype was counted a few times. Through a sample-barcoded 5' primer and a J-beta primer mix, a second PCR was run for 7 to 11 cycles. In TCRdb, the 5' RACE reads were re-called with MiXCR into one record per CDR3 protein. Of about 560,000 distinct CDR3 sequences listed, 25% to 35% were seen once; the top ten hold approximately 3.5%. This sample was also put to use in a study of T cells of mothers and their children.

Sequences were obtained from blood. This sequence originates from a boy aged 2 to 10 in good health.

The CDR3 loop reads CAIGSPSGSQETQYF. In DNA, the CDR3 is TGTGCCATCGGGAGCCCTAGCGGGAGCCAAGAGACCCAGTACTTC. V is TRBV10-3 and J is TRBJ2-5; 10 positions agree with TRBD2. Trimming took 8 bases from V and 1 from J; bases not matched to a gene: 7. The CDR3 is 15 residues long. Germline V gene data show CDR1 as ENHRY and CDR2 as SYGVKD.